The T cell receptor beta chain described here comes from a study of T cells after yellow fever vaccination (dated by TCRdb to about 2019). About the investigation overall: The SMART-Seq v4 Ultra Low Input RNA kit was used to prepare libraries from fractions with low cell numbers. Bulk TCR alpha and beta repertoires were sequenced longitudinally to track T-cell clones before and after primary and booster YFV17D yellow fever vaccination. Two healthy male donors, one aged 18 to 30 and one aged 30 to 39 years, were included in the cohort. Blood was collected at multiple timepoints before and after primary and secondary immunization, and bulk PBMC replicates and cell subsets were isolated.

Reading the germline V gene gives CDR1 SGHRS and CDR2 YFSETQ. The V and J ends are trimmed by 0 bases and 8 bases, leaving 6 bases between them. From the cysteine up to the phenylalanine, the CDR3 has a length of 13 residues. Just CDR3 DNA is preserved here, 39 bases in frame from base 1. The instrument given in TCRdb is Illumina NovaSeq 6000. TCR cDNA was made using 5'RACE template switching, a step that added a universal primer site and unique molecular identifiers. Priming for cDNA synthesis came from both the TCR alpha and TCR beta constant segments. Libraries were amplified in two PCR steps, with sample barcodes and sequencing adapters added in the second step. Libraries were sequenced on Illumina HiSeq 2500 (2x100 bp) or NovaSeq (2x150 bp). In the paper's pipeline: Demultiplexing of reads and collapsing into UMI consensus sequences were performed with MIGEC, and V(D)J alignment was carried out with MiXCR. Clonotypes responding to the vaccine were identified with edgeR on replicate PBMC samples, with the criteria of FDR below 0.01 and a log2 fold change above 5 up to day 15. CD4 or CD8 identity was assigned to each bulk clonotype according to whether the clonotype was present at higher abundance in the sequenced CD4 repertoire or the sequenced CD8 repertoire. The raw public reads went through TCRdb reprocessing: fastp at Q25, MiXCR clone calling, in-frame beta chains kept. Duplicate CDR3 protein sequences are folded into a single record with the most common DNA and genes. The V and J calls were determined by TCRdb, not by the authors. The sample table holds some 390,000 distinct CDR3 sequences, of which around 19% were seen once. 15% to 20% of the sample lies in the top ten.

Results and caveats for the whole study, not just this receptor: The secondary T-cell response was found to be weaker but faster than the primary response, with a peak reached on day 5 rather than on day 15. A small share of clonotypes was detected in both CD4 and CD8 compartments, with the overlap likely arising from convergent recombination. FACS-sorted repertoires could contain abundant contaminating clonotypes from the bulk population, so computational filtering was required. After the booster, most clones that had expanded after primary vaccination were detected again (approximately 97% of CD4 and around nine tenths of CD8), suggesting broad maintenance of memory. Because the study included only a couple of donors, the extent to which the findings can be generalized is limited.

This clonotype was seen repeatedly, ten times or more. There is no known antigen for this receptor. There are no base qualities to consult, and no much larger clone falls within one base. Read against the paper, the sample's treatment or condition label means: live attenuated yellow fever vaccine strain. At every blood-draw timepoint, two biological replicates of bulk PBMCs were collected. PBMCs were isolated from peripheral blood using a standard Ficoll-Paque protocol. TriZol was used to extract RNA from bulk PBMCs, from CD4 and CD8 fractions, and from dextramer-positive and dextramer-negative fractions.

The origin of this receptor is a man between 18 and 35 years old who received the YFV17D yellow fever vaccine. Sequenced material: PBMCs, taken before the yellow fever booster vaccination. The sequence joins TRBV5-1 to TRBJ1-6, with no confident D gene call. The nucleotide sequence reads as follows: TGCGCCAGCAGCTTGGCTCGGGATTCACCCCTCCACTTT. This encodes CASSLARDSPLHF.